These 25 T cell receptor beta chains were all obtained from the same sample, sequenced in a study of T cell changes during pregnancy in multiple sclerosis. The method was immunoSEQ multiplex PCR; TCRdb's version includes in-frame clones alone and lacks a portion of them. The profile shows fewer than 75,000 clones, around nine tenths of them singletons. Material: CD8+ T cells from peripheral blood mononuclear cells, obtained before pregnancy. The receptor set was obtained from a female donor with multiple sclerosis, enrolled in a pregnancy study.

The gene calls are TRBV9 and TRBJ1-1; the match to TRBD1 covers 7 bases. V dropped 0 bases and J dropped 4; count of bases not matched to a gene: 6. This CDR3 comprises 15 residues. The germline V gene encodes CDR1 SGDLS and CDR2 YYNGEE. CDR3 sequence: CASSVGGQGGTEAFF. The CDR3, as DNA: TGTGCCAGCAGCGTAGGCGGTCAGGGGGGCACTGAAGCTTTCTTT.

This clone was counted once. The CDR3 here is CASSRIGQGPINSPLHF. The CDR3 DNA is TGTGCCAGCAGCCGCATCGGACAGGGACCGATCAATTCACCCCTCCACTTT. This chain uses TRBV14 with TRBJ1-6; 8 nucleotides line up with TRBD1. The V gene end was trimmed by 4 bases and the J gene end by 7 bases; junction bases not matched to a gene: 12. This CDR3 has 17 residues. Germline CDR1 and CDR2: SGHDN and FVKESK.

The genes are TRBV27 and TRBJ1-4, with TRBD1 as a possible D gene (5 bases). Germline CDR1 reads MNHEY; CDR2 reads SMNVEV (reference sequence). Trimming shortened V by 7 bases and J by 8 bases, and 14 bases separated the two germline ends. This CDR3 region has 13 residues. CDR3 sequence: CASTWGRGEKLFF. The CDR3 DNA reads TGTGCCAGCACCTGGGGCCGGGGGGAAAAACTGTTTTTT.

The V call is TRBV19, the J call TRBJ2-4; the match to TRBD2 covers 16 bases. J was trimmed by 14 bases and V by 4 bases; bases with no gene match: 8. This CDR3 region has 15 residues. Germline V gene sequence: CDR1 LNHDA, CDR2 SQIVND (reference sequence). The CDR3 DNA reads TGTGCCAGTAGTACAACCGGGACTAGCGGGGGGGTGGAGTACTTC. Amino acids: CASSTTGTSGGVEYF.

The V and J genes are TRBV9 and TRBJ2-5; 7 bases map to TRBD2. With 4 bases clipped from V and 5 bases from J, the junction kept 14 bases outside the gene matches. Germline V CDR1 and CDR2: SGDLS, YYNGEE. This CDR3 comprises 16 residues. The CDR3 region has the DNA TGTGCCAGCAGCCACACTGCAACTAGGGAGGGTGAGACCCAGTACTTC. As protein: CASSHTATREGETQYF. Drawing the rest from reference TRBV9 and TRBJ2-5, the complete variable domain is DSGVTQTPKHLITATGQRVTLRCSPRSGDLSVYWYQQSLDQGLQFLIQYYNGEERAKGNILERFSAQQFPDLHSELNLSSLELGDSALYFCASSHTATREGETQYFGPGTRLLVL.

The chain employs TRBV7-6 and TRBJ2-7; D may be TRBD2 (5 bases). V was cut by 7 bases and J by 2 bases, with 12 bases left in between. This CDR3 contains 13 residues. CDR1 and CDR2 (germline): SGHVS, FNYEAQ. The CDR3: CASTSGDTYEQYF. The CDR3, as DNA: TGTGCCAGCACCTCCGGGGATACCTACGAGCAGTACTTC.

This clone has more than one count but fewer than ten. The rearrangement links TRBV7-2 to TRBJ1-6, with D maybe TRBD1 (6 bases). Trimming removed 6 bases from V and 5 bases from J, with 17 bases in between. Germline V gives CDR1 SGHTA, CDR2 FQGNSA. The CDR3 contains 16 residues. CDR3 coding DNA: TGTGCCAGCAGTGGATCCCCCCACAGGGATAATTCACCCCTCCACTTT. Translating gives CASSGSPHRDNSPLHF.

The chain combines TRBV2 with TRBJ2-7; a possible D gene is TRBD2 (5 bases). Between the trimmed V and J ends, which lost 8 bases and 0 bases, there was a span of 14 bases. The CDR3 consists of 14 residues. The germline gives CDR1 SNHLY, CDR2 FYNNEI. The CDR3 DNA reads TGTGCCAGCGAGGGAAACAGCTACTCCTACGAGCAGTACTTC. The encoded protein is CASEGNSYSYEQYF. Complete variable domain (other parts from reference TRBV2 and TRBJ2-7): EPEVTQTPSHQVTQMGQEVILRCVPISNHLYFYWYRQILGQKVEFLVSFYNNEISEKSEIFDDQFSVERPDGSNFTLKIRSTKLEDSAMYFCASEGNSYSYEQYFGPGTRLTVT.

The chain employs TRBV7-8 and TRBJ1-2; 7 nucleotides align to TRBD1. The CDR3 runs to 15 residues. Germline V CDR1 and CDR2: SGHVS, FQNEAQ. With 3 bases clipped from V and 0 bases from J, the junction kept 4 bases outside the gene matches. As DNA, the CDR3 is TGTGCCAGCAGCTTCGGGACAGTAGCTAACTATGGCTACACCTTC. Its protein product is CASSFGTVANYGYTF. The full variable domain, completed using reference TRBV7-8 and TRBJ1-2, is GAGVSQSPRYKVAKRGQDVALRCDPISGHVSLFWYQQALGQGPEFLTYFQNEAQLDKSGLPSDRFFAERPEGSVSTLKIQRTQQEDSAVYLCASSFGTVANYGYTFGSGTRLTVV.

The gene calls are TRBV13 and TRBJ1-2, with a possible D match to TRBD1 (5 bases). There are 12 residues in the CDR3. V lost 7 bases to trimming and J lost 5 bases, with 11 bases between them. Per germline, CDR1 PRHDT and CDR2 FYEKMQ (reference sequence). The CDR3 DNA reads TGTGCCAGCACGGAGGGGCCTTATGGCTACACCTTC. This sequence encodes CASTEGPYGYTF.

This clone was picked up one time. The chain uses TRBV5-6 and TRBJ2-7; D remains ambiguous. The CDR3 loop spans 15 amino acids. Germline V gives CDR1 SGHDT, CDR2 YYEEEE. Trimming cost V 0 bases and J 2 bases, with 12 bases left between them. CDR3 sequence reads: CASSLGASDTYEQYF. The CDR3 DNA is TGTGCCAGCAGCTTGGGGGCGTCAGATACCTACGAGCAGTACTTC.

The chain carries TRBV7-6 and TRBJ1-4; weak D call: TRBD1 (5 bases). V lost 5 bases to trimming and J lost 4 bases, with 8 bases between them. CDR1 is SGHVS, CDR2 FNYEAQ, per germline. The CDR3 spans 13 residues. Written as DNA, the CDR3 is TGTGCCAGCAGCGCCGACAGTAATGAAAAACTGTTTTTT. Translating gives CASSADSNEKLFF.

This chain uses TRBV11-3 with TRBJ2-1, with 8 positions matching TRBD1. Germline V gene sequence: CDR1 SGHNT, CDR2 YENEEA. Trimming took 5 bases from V and 9 from J; bases not matched to a gene: 9. This CDR3 is 14 amino acids long. CDR3 sequence reads: CASSHPLQGGEQFF. DNA of the CDR3: TGTGCCAGCAGCCACCCTCTACAGGGGGGTGAGCAGTTCTTC.

The chain employs TRBV9 and TRBJ1-5, with 12 bases lining up with TRBD1. The CDR3 consists of 17 residues. CDR1 SGDLS and CDR2 YYNGEE come from the germline V gene. The V segment lost 4 bases and the J segment 2 bases; nucleotides outside the gene matches: 7. The CDR3 coding sequence is TGTGCCAGCAGCCCGGGGACAGGGGGCACTGGCAATCAGCCCCAGCATTTT. This encodes CASSPGTGGTGNQPQHF.

V is TRBV6-5 and J is TRBJ1-1, with a possible D match to TRBD1 (6 bases). CDR1 and CDR2 from the germline V gene are MNHEY and SVGAGI. There are 16 residues in the CDR3. V shed 0 bases and J shed 4 bases, with 15 bases lying between them. The CDR3, as DNA: TGTGCCAGCAGTTACTCGTGGGGGGCGGGGGTCACTGAAGCTTTCTTT. Residues: CASSYSWGAGVTEAFF.

The chain recombines TRBV9 with TRBJ1-1; 7 bases map to TRBD1. Germline CDR1 is SGDLS and CDR2 is YYNGEE. The CDR3 is made up of 14 amino acids. The V segment lost 7 bases and the J segment 1 base; nucleotides outside the gene matches: 7. The CDR3 DNA reads TGTGCCAGCCGTGGACAGGCAGGGAACACTGAAGCTTTCTTT. Translating it yields CASRGQAGNTEAFF.

V gene TRBV5-4 combines with J gene TRBJ2-1; possibly TRBD2 for D (5 bases). Looked up from germline, CDR1 is SGHNT and CDR2 is YYREEE (reference sequence). CDR3 length equals 13 residues. The V gene lost 1 base and the J gene lost 5 bases, with 7 bases spanning the gap. CDR3 DNA sequence: TGTGCCAGCAGCTTGCAGGAGGACAATGAGCAGTTCTTC. Translating gives CASSLQEDNEQFF.

The rearrangement links TRBV29-1 to TRBJ1-1; tentative D call: TRBD1 (6 bases). The CDR3 has 11 amino acids. Trimming left V 6 bases short and J 1 base short, with 6 bases between. CDR1 is SQVTM and CDR2 is ANQGSEA in the germline V gene. CDR3 coding DNA: TGCAGCGTGGGACAGAACACTGAAGCTTTCTTT. Translation gives CSVGQNTEAFF.

The genes are TRBV5-6 and TRBJ2-7, with 8 positions matching TRBD1. Germline CDR1 reads SGHDT; CDR2 reads YYEEEE. CDR3 length: 14 amino acids. V lost 0 bases and J lost 5; bases outside the gene matches: 4. The CDR3 is CASSLDTTGDEQYF. CDR3 in DNA: TGTGCCAGCAGCTTGGATACGACAGGGGACGAGCAGTACTTC.

The genes are TRBV7-3 and TRBJ2-2; the match to TRBD1 covers 8 bases. The CDR3 covers 15 residues. With V trimmed by 5 bases and J by 7 bases, 9 bases remained unmatched. Per the germline V gene, CDR1 is SGHTA and CDR2 is FQGTGA. The CDR3 loop reads CASSPMDRADGELFF. Here the CDR3 DNA reads TGTGCCAGCAGCCCGATGGACAGGGCGGACGGGGAGCTGTTTTTT. Full variable domain (outside the CDR3, taken from reference TRBV7-3 and TRBJ2-2): GAGVSQTPSNKVTEKGKYVELRCDPISGHTALYWYRQSLGQGPEFLIYFQGTGAADDSGLPNDRFFAVRPEGSVSTLKIQRTERGDSAVYLCASSPMDRADGELFFGEGSRLTVL.

This clone was seen a handful of times. CDR3 nucleotide sequence: TGTGCCAGTAGTTTGCCGACAGGGATAAAGTTGAGCACTGAAGCTTTCTTT. Amino acid sequence: CASSLPTGIKLSTEAFF. This chain links TRBV19 with TRBJ1-1; 7 bases agree with TRBD1. This CDR3 is 17 amino acids long. Trimming at V came to 5 bases and at J to 4 bases, leaving 16 bases not matched to a gene. The germline V gene has CDR1 LNHDA and CDR2 SQIVND (reference sequence).

The rearrangement uses TRBV19 and TRBJ1-1; 8 positions match TRBD1. Trimming took 3 bases from V and 4 from J; bases not matched to a gene: 7. The CDR3 contains 15 residues. Germline V CDR1 and CDR2: LNHDA, SQIVND (reference sequence). The CDR3 loop is CASSIWGTGLTEAFF. Here the CDR3 DNA reads TGTGCCAGTAGTATTTGGGGGACAGGACTCACTGAAGCTTTCTTT.

The chain is built from TRBV25-1 and TRBJ2-2; 10 nucleotides agree with TRBD2. V dropped 6 bases and J dropped 6; count of bases not matched to a gene: 10. This CDR3 comprises 16 residues. Germline V gene data show CDR1 as MGHDK and CDR2 as SYGVNS. CDR3 nucleotide sequence: TGTGCCAGCAGGGCTTCTAGCGGGGGTAGCTCCGGGGAGCTGTTTTTT. This sequence encodes CASRASSGGSSGELFF.

This clone occurred a few times. The rearrangement uses TRBV28 and TRBJ2-7, with unresolved D. The germline V and J ends were trimmed by 3 bases and 3 bases, with 6 bases remaining between them. The germline V gene has CDR1 MDHEN and CDR2 SYDVKM. This CDR3 contains 12 residues. The DNA for the CDR3 is TGTGCCAGCAGTTTGGCGGACTACGAGCAGTACTTC. Its translation is CASSLADYEQYF.

The gene calls are TRBV13 and TRBJ2-3; 13 nucleotides align to TRBD2. With V trimmed by 5 bases and J by 1 base, 3 bases remained unmatched. The CDR3 is 16 residues long. Germline V lookup: CDR1 PRHDT, CDR2 FYEKMQ (reference sequence). CDR3 residues: CASSIGLAGGTDTQYF. DNA of the CDR3: TGTGCCAGCAGCATTGGACTAGCGGGGGGCACAGATACGCAGTATTTT.